This TCR beta chain was sequenced in a study of control samples from healthy donors and cancer patients. Per germline, CDR1 SGHRS and CDR2 YFSETQ. V dropped 4 bases and J dropped 1 base, with 13 bases sitting between them. This CDR3 contains 15 residues. Assay used: immunoSEQ multiplex PCR; TCRdb lists only in-frame clones, some missing. The sample has some 200,000 clones, about 93% seen once. J is TRBJ2-3 and V is TRBV5-1, with D tentatively TRBD1 (5 bases). The sequence derives from a young man in good health. The material sequenced was blood. CDR3 region: CASSPQDIRTDTQYF. The CDR3 DNA reads TGCGCCAGCAGCCCCCAGGACATACGCACAGATACGCAGTATTTT.